The present T cell receptor beta chain was sequenced within a study of blood T cells in healthy people across ages. Then a second PCR, running roughly 7 to 12 cycles, was carried out with a sample-barcoded 5' primer and a J-beta primer mix. Researchers report that a template-switch adaptor with 12 random nucleotides tagged each cDNA molecule. From the 5' RACE reads, TCRdb called clonotypes with MiXCR, one entry per CDR3 protein. The data show roughly 800,000 distinct CDR3 sequences, about three fifths seen once. Each sample had at least 6 million PBMCs isolated. Concerning this clonotype itself: What it binds is unknown.

Points from the study as a whole: Naive T cell percentage by flow cytometry tracked strongly with beta diversity.

Source material: blood. This sequence was found in a man under 40 in good health.

This chain's CDR3 is CASSLSTGNEQYF. The CDR3 DNA is TGTGCCAGCAGCCTATCGACAGGGAACGAGCAGTACTTC. The chain joins TRBV7-6 to TRBJ2-4; 7 bases agree with TRBD1. The J call is uncertain, as TRBJ2-7 better fits the DNA end. In germline, CDR1 is SGHVS, CDR2 FNYEAQ. The CDR3 is made up of 13 amino acids.